A single sample is the source of the 9 T cell receptor beta chains below, sequenced in a study of blood T cell repertoires in COVID-19. Produced via immunoSEQ multiplex PCR; TCRdb's table is partial and in-frame only. The sample has a few hundred thousand clones, 80% to 90% seen once; the top ten hold roughly 9.4%. Input material: PBMCs or T cells enriched from blood (not recorded which). Source of these receptors: a woman in her forties or fifties who had recovered from COVID-19.

This chain joins TRBV28 and TRBJ1-3; perhaps TRBD1 as D (6 bases). V lost 6 bases and J 0 bases, leaving 18 bases between the germline ends. Germline CDR1 MDHEN, CDR2 SYDVKM. CDR3 length: 17 amino acids. The CDR3 bases are TGTGCCAGCAGGAACCCCGCCGGGACAACCTCTGGAAACACCATATATTTT. Amino acid sequence: CASRNPAGTTSGNTIYF. Filled out from reference TRBV28 and TRBJ1-3, the complete variable domain reads DVKVTQSSRYLVKRTGEKVFLECVQDMDHENMFWYRQDPGLGLRLIYFSYDVKMKEKGDIPEGYSVSREKKERFSLILESASTNQTSMYLCASRNPAGTTSGNTIYFGEGSWLTVV.

V is TRBV20-1 and J is TRBJ1-1, with TRBD1 matching over 7 bases. This CDR3 is 11 amino acids long. The V gene end was trimmed by 6 bases and the J gene end by 4 bases; junction bases not matched to a gene: 2. Germline V gene sequence: CDR1 DFQATT, CDR2 SNEGSKA (reference sequence). The CDR3 loop reads CSADRSTEAFF. As DNA, the CDR3 is TGCAGTGCGGACAGGAGCACTGAAGCTTTCTTT.

The chain links TRBV6-1 to TRBJ2-7; D call uncertain. The V end lost 0 bases, the J end lost 1 base, and 7 bases lay between the germline ends. The length of the CDR3 is 14 residues. CDR1 and CDR2 from the germline V gene are MNHNS and SASEGT. The CDR3 loop reads CASSEARTSYEQYF. The CDR3 coding sequence is TGTGCCAGCAGTGAAGCACGAACTTCCTACGAGCAGTACTTC.

CDR3 bases: TGCGCCAGCAGCTCTTCTATCGGGCCCCAGCATTTT. Amino acid sequence: CASSSSIGPQHF. The chain joins TRBV5-1 to TRBJ1-5; D gene uncertain. The V and J ends lost 3 bases and 9 bases respectively, with 10 bases between them. The germline gives CDR1 SGHRS, CDR2 YFSETQ. The CDR3 length is 12 residues.

The V and J genes are TRBV14 and TRBJ1-1; TRBD1 aligns across 9 bases. V dropped 4 bases and J dropped 10; count of bases not matched to a gene: 13. The CDR3 runs 15 residues. Germline assignment: CDR1 SGHDN and CDR2 FVKESK. This CDR3 is CASSRPGTGPGGAFF. The CDR3 DNA is TGTGCCAGCAGCCGTCCCGGGACAGGGCCTGGGGGAGCTTTCTTT.

DNA for the CDR3: TGTGCCAGCAGCTTATGGGCAGGGAATAGGCAGCCCCAGCATTTT. As protein: CASSLWAGNRQPQHF. J is TRBJ1-5 and V is TRBV7-2, with D possibly TRBD1 on 5 matching bases. The CDR3 runs 15 residues. Germline-derived CDR1 and CDR2 are SGHTA and FQGNSA. V gave up 2 bases and J gave up 7 bases, with 15 bases separating them.

V and J are TRBV9 and TRBJ1-3; 8 bases are a match to TRBD1. V lost 0 bases, J lost 3 bases, and 11 bases stayed unmatched. Per the germline V gene, CDR1 is SGDLS and CDR2 is YYNGEE. The CDR3 loop spans 18 amino acids. CDR3 protein: CASSVDGTGSSDGNTIYF. The CDR3 DNA sequence: TGTGCCAGCAGCGTAGATGGGACAGGTTCCTCAGATGGAAACACCATATATTTT.

CDR3: CASSQAESTQYF. The CDR3 DNA follows: TGTGCCAGCAGCCAGGCTGAATCGACCCAGTACTTC. V is TRBV3-1 (or the pseudogene TRBV3-2) and J is TRBJ2-5, with unresolved D. Germline lookup yields CDR1 LGHDT and CDR2 YNNKEL (reference sequence). This CDR3 comprises 12 residues. V lost 3 bases to trimming and J lost 7 bases, with 9 bases between them.

This chain joins TRBV28 and TRBJ2-7; weak D call: TRBD2 (7 bases). The CDR3 length is 14 residues. Germline V gene sequence: CDR1 MDHEN, CDR2 SYDVKM. Trimming pared 7 bases from V and 6 bases from J, leaving 19 bases between. The chain's CDR3 is CASTGGARGSEQYF. CDR3 nucleotides: TGTGCCAGCACTGGGGGGGCGAGGGGGAGCGAGCAGTACTTC.